This T cell receptor (beta chain) was recorded in a study of T cells after yellow fever vaccination. Comment on this clonotype: Its matching antigen is unknown.

The V segment lost 0 bases and the J segment 4 bases; nucleotides outside the gene matches: 10. There are 17 residues in the CDR3. Germline loops: CDR1 KGHSH, CDR2 LQKENI. MiXCR, applied by TCRdb to the 5' RACE reads, yields one record per CDR3 protein. The sample consists of about 340,000 distinct CDR3 sequences, approximately 13% of them appearing once. Study-wide results and caveats: Just a small share of clonotypes turned up in the CD4 compartment as well as the CD8 compartment. From the bulk population, abundant clonotypes could contaminate and appear within FACS-sorted repertoires. Weaker, the secondary response peaked sooner, at day 5 versus 15. Booster samples showed a return of most primary-vaccination clones (approximately 96% CD4, around 88% CD8).

The source is a man aged 18 to 29 who received the YFV17D yellow fever vaccine. Sequenced here: CD4+ T cells sorted from PBMCs, sampled 15 days after the yellow fever booster vaccination. The gene calls are TRBV18 and TRBJ2-5; 8 positions agree with TRBD1. The CDR3 region is CASSPPGSQGARETQYF. Here the CDR3 DNA reads TGTGCCAGCTCACCACCCGGGAGTCAGGGGGCGCGAGAGACCCAGTACTTC.